The T cell receptor beta chain described here comes from a study of shared clonotypes between healthy human individuals. The assay was immunoSEQ multiplex PCR, and TCRdb's table has in-frame clones only and misses some. Counted here are millions of clones, roughly 92% occurring once; the ten biggest clones make up around 0.14%. J gave up 3 bases and V 2 bases, and 6 bases lay outside the gene matches. CDR3 length: 16 amino acids. Germline values: CDR1 WSHSY, CDR2 SAAADI. This receptor was identified in a young man in good health. Sequencing was carried out using naive CD4+ T cells sorted from blood. The subset denotes: CD45RA+ positively selected. The J gene is TRBJ1-3, the V gene TRBV10-2, with TRBD1 identical over 8 bases. CDR3 region: CASSETDRVGGNTIYF. The CDR3 nucleotides are TGCGCCAGCAGTGAGACGGACAGGGTGGGTGGAAACACCATATATTTT.